This T cell receptor beta chain was observed in a study of T cells in Graves' hyperthyroidism and ophthalmopathy. The definition of stable Graves' hyperthyroidism was no ophthalmopathy progression within 18 months. Concerning this clonotype itself: The antigen remains unidentified.

RNA transcripts gave rise to amplified TCR beta CDR3 regions. HTBI primers drove first-round RT-PCR of the TCR CDR3. MiXCR, run by TCRdb on the multiplex PCR reads, gives a single entry per CDR3 protein. The sample includes around 500,000 distinct CDR3 sequences, about 14% of them seen just once. Notes on the study in general: Most thyroid clonotypes with frequency above 0.001 were detected in blood.

The sequenced material came from blood. The sequence was obtained from a woman between 40 and 50 years old with Graves' hyperthyroidism.

The CDR3 protein is CASSLRAEGNQPQHF. CDR3 bases: TGCGCCAGCAGCCTCAGGGCCGAGGGCAATCAGCCCCAGCATTTT. The chain recombines TRBV4-1 with TRBJ1-5, with TRBD1 as a possible D gene (5 bases). There are 15 residues in the CDR3. Trimming left V 4 bases short and J 2 bases short, with 12 bases between. CDR1 is MGHRA and CDR2 is YSYEKL in the germline V gene.